The clone carrying this T cell receptor (beta chain) has ten or more counts. Per germline, CDR1 MDHEN and CDR2 SYDVKM. The CDR3 runs to 14 residues. The V and J ends lost 8 bases and 4 bases, in that order; junction bases with no gene match: 11. Library construction involved attaching unique molecular identifiers to individual cDNA molecules, which allowed quantitative, reproducible TCR counting. TCRdb fed the RACE reads into MiXCR, producing one record per CDR3 protein. The profile covers approximately 90,000 distinct CDR3 sequences, with 12% appearing a single time and over 2% taken by the ten largest. The data originate from a study of human T cells and chemical hapten exposure. Study in general: Mostly female patients had alopecia areata, totalis or universalis.

Sample time point: patch test 1, 2 weeks after DPC sensitization. Specified treatment: therapeutic diphenylcyclopropenone sensitization with weekly scalp DPC. This chain joins TRBV28 and TRBJ2-7, with TRBD1 matching 7 bases. The source was whole blood, collected in connection with sensitization to the hapten diphenylcyclopropenone (DPC). The origin of this receptor is a woman in her thirties or forties with alopecia areata. Some clones in this sample may be carry-over from other donors' samples. In DNA form, the CDR3 reads TGTGCCAGCCGACCGGGACAGCATAGTTACGAGCAGTACTTC. Amino acid sequence: CASRPGQHSYEQYF. Based on the CDR3 plus reference TRBV28 and TRBJ2-7, the full variable domain is DVKVTQSSRYLVKRTGEKVFLECVQDMDHENMFWYRQDPGLGLRLIYFSYDVKMKEKGDIPEGYSVSREKKERFSLILESASTNQTSMYLCASRPGQHSYEQYFGPGTRLTVT.